This T cell receptor (beta chain) was sequenced for a study of T cell responses to AZD1222 COVID-19 vaccine. Study-wide context: Timing groups of about 4 and about 12 weeks for second doses were pooled.

CDR3 length: 20 amino acids. Germline CDR1 KGHSH, CDR2 LQKENI. The V and J ends lost 1 base and 2 bases respectively, with 21 bases between them. As to this clone: Antigen specificity is unknown.

Study results and limitations: Without day 14 samples, only post-peak T cell repertoires were studied.

Sequencing used immunoSEQ multiplex PCR; TCRdb keeps in-frame clones, though not all of them. The sample shows about 140,000 clones, 85% to 90% of them seen only once. This chain uses TRBV18 with TRBJ2-6, with D maybe TRBD1 (5 bases). The source material was peripheral blood, sampled on day 0 of AZD1222 vaccination. This clonotype originated in an adult in good health. Written as DNA, the CDR3 is TGTGCCAGCTCACCACAAGGGGTGATGGGGCGGTCCGCTGGGGCCAACGTCCTGACTTTC. The encoded protein is CASSPQGVMGRSAGANVLTF.